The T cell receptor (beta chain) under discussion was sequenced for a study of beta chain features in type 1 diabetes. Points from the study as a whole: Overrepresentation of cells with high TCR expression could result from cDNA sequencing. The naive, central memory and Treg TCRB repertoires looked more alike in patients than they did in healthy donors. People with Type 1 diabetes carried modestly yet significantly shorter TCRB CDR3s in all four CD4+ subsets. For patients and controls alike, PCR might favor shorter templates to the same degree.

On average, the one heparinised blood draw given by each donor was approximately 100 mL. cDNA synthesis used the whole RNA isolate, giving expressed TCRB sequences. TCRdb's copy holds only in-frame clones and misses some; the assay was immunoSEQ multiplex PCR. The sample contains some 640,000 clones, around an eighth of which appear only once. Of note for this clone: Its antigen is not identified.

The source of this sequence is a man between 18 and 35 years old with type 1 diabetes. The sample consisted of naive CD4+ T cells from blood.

The CDR3 is CASSFAENTEAFF. CDR3 DNA sequence: TGTGCCAGCAGCTTTGCAGAGAACACTGAAGCTTTCTTT. The genes are TRBV7-2 and TRBJ1-1, with D unresolved. Looked up from germline, CDR1 is SGHTA and CDR2 is FQGNSA. The CDR3 runs 13 residues. Trimming pared 3 bases from V and 1 base from J, leaving 6 bases between.